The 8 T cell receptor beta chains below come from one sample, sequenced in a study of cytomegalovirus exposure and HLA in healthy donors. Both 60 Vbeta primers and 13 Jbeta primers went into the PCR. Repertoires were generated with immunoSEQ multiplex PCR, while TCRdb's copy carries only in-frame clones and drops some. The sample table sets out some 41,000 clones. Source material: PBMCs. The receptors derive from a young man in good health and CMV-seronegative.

The CDR3 sequence is CASSLRVRGDLNTEAFF. CDR3 coding DNA: TGTGCCAGCAGTCTCCGAGTCCGCGGCGATTTGAACACTGAAGCTTTCTTT. V usage is TRBV13 and J usage is TRBJ1-1; D not resolved. There are 17 residues in the CDR3. Germline values: CDR1 PRHDT, CDR2 FYEKMQ (reference sequence). Trimming left V 6 bases short and J 0 bases short, with 20 bases between.

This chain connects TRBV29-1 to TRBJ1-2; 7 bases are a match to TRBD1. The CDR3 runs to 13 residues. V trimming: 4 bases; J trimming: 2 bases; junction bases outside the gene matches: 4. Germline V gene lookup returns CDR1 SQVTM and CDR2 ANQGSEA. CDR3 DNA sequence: TGCAGCGTTGGACAGGGCAAGAACTATGGCTACACCTTC. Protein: CSVGQGKNYGYTF.

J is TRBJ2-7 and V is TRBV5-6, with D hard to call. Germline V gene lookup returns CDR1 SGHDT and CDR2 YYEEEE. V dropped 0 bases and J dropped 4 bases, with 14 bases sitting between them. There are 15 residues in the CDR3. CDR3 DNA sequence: TGTGCCAGCAGCTTGGGGGCAACATGGATTTACGAGCAGTACTTC. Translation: CASSLGATWIYEQYF.

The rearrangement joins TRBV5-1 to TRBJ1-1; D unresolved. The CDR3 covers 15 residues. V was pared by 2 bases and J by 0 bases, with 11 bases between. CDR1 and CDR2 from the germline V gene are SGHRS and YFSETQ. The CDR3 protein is CASSLHRSMNTEAFF. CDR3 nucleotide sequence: TGCGCCAGCAGCTTACACCGATCGATGAACACTGAAGCTTTCTTT.

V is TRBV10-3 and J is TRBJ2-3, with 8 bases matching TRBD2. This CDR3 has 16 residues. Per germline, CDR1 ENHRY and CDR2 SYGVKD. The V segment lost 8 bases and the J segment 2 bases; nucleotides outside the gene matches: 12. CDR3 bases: TGTGCCATCGCCCGGGGGGGCGGGGCAAACACAGATACGCAGTATTTT. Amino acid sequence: CAIARGGGANTDTQYF.

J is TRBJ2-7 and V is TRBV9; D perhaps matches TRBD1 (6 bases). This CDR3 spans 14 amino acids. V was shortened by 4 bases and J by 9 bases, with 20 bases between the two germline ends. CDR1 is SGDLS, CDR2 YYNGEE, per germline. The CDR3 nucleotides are TGTGCCAGCAGCTCCACTCTCACAGGGTCCGGGCAGTACTTC. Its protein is CASSSTLTGSGQYF.

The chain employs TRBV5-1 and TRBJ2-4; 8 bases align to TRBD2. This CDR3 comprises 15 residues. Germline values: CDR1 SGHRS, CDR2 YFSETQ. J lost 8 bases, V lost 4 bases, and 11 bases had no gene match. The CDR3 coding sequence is TGCGCCAGCAGCCCCCGGGAGGGGGGCTTGGACATTCAGTACTTC. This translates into CASSPREGGLDIQYF.

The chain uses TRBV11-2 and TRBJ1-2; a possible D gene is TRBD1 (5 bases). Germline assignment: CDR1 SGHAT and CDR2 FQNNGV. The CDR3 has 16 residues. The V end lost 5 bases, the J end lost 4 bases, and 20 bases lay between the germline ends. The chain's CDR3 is CASSRTQQVVSYGYTF. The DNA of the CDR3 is TGTGCCAGCAGCCGCACCCAACAGGTCGTCAGCTATGGCTACACCTTC. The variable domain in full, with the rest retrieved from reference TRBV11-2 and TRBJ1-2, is EAGVAQSPRYKIIEKRQSVAFWCNPISGHATLYWYQQILGQGPKLLIQFQNNGVVDDSQLPKDRFSAERLKGVDSTLKIQPAKLEDSAVYLCASSRTQQVVSYGYTFGSGTRLTVV.